Shown below are 28 T cell receptor beta chains from a single sample sequenced in a study of blood T cell repertoires in COVID-19. Assay: immunoSEQ multiplex PCR; the TCRdb copy retains only in-frame clones and omits some. The sample carries 300,000 or so clones, around 90% recorded once. Sequenced input: peripheral blood. The receptors derive from a man between 18 and 29 years old who had recovered from COVID-19.

This clone was detected once. The rearrangement joins TRBV5-6 to TRBJ1-2; no firm D call. The CDR3 loop spans 18 amino acids. Trimming removed 4 bases at V and 3 bases at J, with 25 bases between. Germline CDR1 SGHDT, CDR2 YYEEEE. CDR3 loop: CASSILWLTSREDYGYTF. CDR3 sequence (DNA): TGTGCCAGCAGCATCCTCTGGCTCACTTCCCGAGAGGACTATGGCTACACCTTC.

The genes are TRBV19 and TRBJ1-4, with 9 bases identical to TRBD1. Germline loops: CDR1 LNHDA, CDR2 SQIVND (reference sequence). The CDR3 has 19 amino acids. The V gene end was trimmed by 5 bases and the J gene end by 7 bases; junction bases not matched to a gene: 20. CDR3 DNA sequence: TGTGCCAGTAGTTCAGGAGGGGGGACAGGGAAGGTGATTGGTGAAAAACTGTTTTTT. Amino acids: CASSSGGGTGKVIGEKLFF.

The chain links TRBV6-5 to TRBJ2-1; perhaps TRBD1 as D (5 bases). V gave up 4 bases and J gave up 9 bases, with 10 bases separating them. Germline CDR1 and CDR2: MNHEY and SVGAGI. The CDR3 covers 12 residues. The CDR3 nucleotides are TGTGCCAGCAGTTCTACAGGCTCTGAGCAGTTCTTC. Amino acids: CASSSTGSEQFF.

This chain connects TRBV19 to TRBJ2-5; perhaps TRBD1 as D (6 bases). CDR1 is LNHDA, CDR2 SQIVND, per germline (reference sequence). The CDR3 has 12 residues. Trimming left V 3 bases short and J 5 bases short, with 7 bases between. CDR3 in amino acids: CASSIQGETQYF. In nucleotides, the CDR3 is TGTGCCAGTAGTATTCAGGGGGAGACCCAGTACTTC.

This sequence joins TRBV6-2 or TRBV6-3 and TRBJ2-3, with TRBD2 identical over 13 bases. CDR1 MNHEY and CDR2 SVGEGT come from the germline V gene. V lost 4 bases to trimming and J lost 6 bases; unmatched junction nucleotides: 10. This CDR3 region has 17 residues. CDR3 sequence: CASSSYYGLAGADTQYF. The CDR3 bases are TGTGCCAGCAGTTCCTACTATGGACTAGCGGGGGCGGATACGCAGTATTTT.

The chain combines TRBV30 with TRBJ2-2, with 7 bases identical to TRBD1. The CDR3 is 14 amino acids. Germline V gene sequence: CDR1 GTSNPN, CDR2 SVGIG (reference sequence). V lost 1 base, J lost 6 bases, and 5 bases stayed unmatched. CDR3 loop: CAWSATGAAGELFF. The CDR3 coding sequence is TGTGCCTGGAGTGCCACAGGGGCGGCCGGGGAGCTGTTTTTT.

This chain connects TRBV14 to TRBJ2-7, with D perhaps matching TRBD2 (5 bases). CDR1 SGHDN and CDR2 FVKESK come from the germline V gene. This CDR3 region has 18 residues. The V gene lost 0 bases and the J gene lost 5 bases, with 23 bases spanning the gap. Written as DNA, the CDR3 is TGTGCCAGCAGCCAAGAAACCTATGCGGGCCGGCAATTAGACGAGCAGTACTTC. It is translated as CASSQETYAGRQLDEQYF.

The rearrangement uses TRBV12-3 or TRBV12-4 and TRBJ1-6, with 7 bases aligning to TRBD1. The junction had 2 bases not matched to a gene; V was cut back by 6 bases and J by 6 bases. This CDR3 region has 13 residues. CDR3 amino acids: CASRTGFNSPLHF. The CDR3 DNA reads TGTGCCAGCAGGACAGGGTTTAATTCACCCCTCCACTTT.

V is TRBV7-9 and J is TRBJ1-2; TRBD1 matches 8 bases. The germline V gene has CDR1 SEHNR and CDR2 FQNEAQ (reference sequence). The CDR3 extends over 15 amino acids. V trimming: 1 base; J trimming: 3 bases; junction bases outside the gene matches: 4. CDR3 coding DNA: TGTGCCAGCAGCTTAGTTATACAGGGGGACTATGGCTACACCTTC. Amino acids: CASSLVIQGDYGYTF.

The CDR3 is CASSEAGGPRETQYF. CDR3 nucleotide sequence: TGTGCCAGCAGTGAGGCGGGAGGGCCGAGGGAGACCCAGTACTTC. V is TRBV2 and J is TRBJ2-5; 9 nucleotides align to TRBD2. The CDR3 spans 15 residues. V was pared by 3 bases and J by 5 bases, with 7 bases of the junction left unmatched. Germline CDR1 and CDR2: SNHLY and FYNNEI. Together with reference TRBV2 and TRBJ2-5, the CDR3 gives the full variable domain: EPEVTQTPSHQVTQMGQEVILRCVPISNHLYFYWYRQILGQKVEFLVSFYNNEISEKSEIFDDQFSVERPDGSNFTLKIRSTKLEDSAMYFCASSEAGGPRETQYFGPGTRLLVL.

V is TRBV7-6 and J is TRBJ1-4, with 9 bases that match TRBD1. The CDR3 has 17 residues. Germline V gene data show CDR1 as SGHVS and CDR2 as FNYEAQ. The J segment lost 3 bases and the V segment lost 5 bases, leaving 10 bases of the junction unmatched. The CDR3 reads CASSGRTGVGANEKLFF. The DNA of the CDR3 is TGTGCCAGCAGCGGACGGACAGGGGTGGGTGCTAATGAAAAACTGTTTTTT. Filled out from reference TRBV7-6 and TRBJ1-4, the complete variable domain reads GAGVSQSPRYKVTKRGQDVALRCDPISGHVSLYWYRQALGQGPEFLTYFNYEAQQDKSGLPNDRFSAERPEGSISTLTIQRTEQRDSAMYRCASSGRTGVGANEKLFFGSGTQLSVL.

The chain carries TRBV9 and TRBJ2-2; TRBD2 aligns across 7 bases. The V gene's germline CDR1 is SGDLS and CDR2 YYNGEE. The length of the CDR3 is 15 residues. The junction had 7 bases not matched to a gene; V was cut back by 4 bases and J by 4 bases. The CDR3 spells CASSFRDYPTGELFF. In DNA form, the CDR3 reads TGTGCCAGCAGCTTCCGGGACTATCCCACCGGGGAGCTGTTTTTT.

Only one count was recorded for this clone. This chain joins TRBV2 and TRBJ2-1, with 12 bases matching TRBD2. The CDR3 is made up of 16 amino acids. Trimming removed 3 bases from V and 7 bases from J; junction bases left unmatched: 7. Germline V gene lookup returns CDR1 SNHLY and CDR2 FYNNEI. The CDR3 region is CASSDLAGGLGNEQFF. The CDR3 DNA reads TGTGCCAGCAGTGACCTAGCGGGGGGGCTGGGGAATGAGCAGTTCTTC.

The chain carries TRBV7-9 and TRBJ1-4, with 10 bases that match TRBD1. The CDR3 extends over 14 amino acids. V dropped 7 bases and J dropped 7; count of bases not matched to a gene: 6. Looked up from germline, CDR1 is SEHNR and CDR2 is FQNEAQ (reference sequence). The CDR3 bases are TGTGCCAGCACCTCGGGACAGGGGACTGAAAAACTGTTTTTT. Translation: CASTSGQGTEKLFF.

The chain links TRBV24-1 to TRBJ2-5; 9 nucleotides agree with TRBD1. The CDR3 runs 15 residues. The germline V gene has CDR1 KGHDR and CDR2 SFDVKD. J gave up 5 bases and V 3 bases, and 6 bases lay outside the gene matches. CDR3: CATSDAGTGRETQYF. In DNA, the CDR3 is TGTGCCACCAGTGATGCCGGGACAGGGAGGGAGACCCAGTACTTC.

This sequence joins TRBV3-1 (or the pseudogene TRBV3-2) and TRBJ2-3, with 9 bases aligning to TRBD2. The CDR3 consists of 21 residues. Losses at the gene ends were 0 bases for V and 0 bases for J; bases not matched to a gene: 16. Germline CDR1 LGHDT, CDR2 YNNKEL (reference sequence). The DNA of the CDR3 is TGTGCCAGCAGCCAAGAAGTTGCGGGAGCTAGCGGGAAGTTCAGCACAGATACGCAGTATTTT. Protein: CASSQEVAGASGKFSTDTQYF.

The chain combines TRBV9 with TRBJ2-1, with 12 bases that match TRBD2. The V and J ends lost 3 bases and 1 base, in that order; junction bases with no gene match: 8. Germline lookup yields CDR1 SGDLS and CDR2 YYNGEE. This CDR3 has 18 residues. CDR3 in DNA: TGTGCCAGCAGCGCGAATCCTACTAGCGGGAGGTCCTACAATGAGCAGTTCTTC. It translates to CASSANPTSGRSYNEQFF.

The J gene is TRBJ1-2, the V gene TRBV4-1, with 8 positions matching TRBD1. In germline, CDR1 is MGHRA, CDR2 YSYEKL. The CDR3 spans 14 residues. V lost 3 bases, J lost 5 bases, and 5 bases stayed unmatched. This CDR3 reads CASSQTGVSYGYTF. CDR3 nucleotides: TGCGCCAGCAGCCAGACAGGGGTCTCATATGGCTACACCTTC.

This chain joins TRBV28 and TRBJ1-5; the D gene is possibly TRBD1 (6 bases). V lost 8 bases, J lost 6 bases, and 20 bases lay in between. CDR3 length: 15 residues. CDR1 is MDHEN, CDR2 SYDVKM, per germline. The CDR3 DNA sequence: TGTGCCAGCGATACAGGGTCGGGATCAGGTCAGCCCCAGCATTTT. Amino acid sequence: CASDTGSGSGQPQHF.

The V and J genes are TRBV5-5 and TRBJ2-2; TRBD1 matches 8 bases. Unmatched junction bases numbered 2, after V lost 3 bases and J lost 1 base. The germline V gene has CDR1 SGHKS and CDR2 YYEKEE (reference sequence). The CDR3 has 15 amino acids. CDR3 sequence: CASSSGQGNTGELFF. CDR3 in DNA: TGTGCCAGCAGCTCCGGACAGGGGAACACCGGGGAGCTGTTTTTT.

The chain combines TRBV6-5 with TRBJ2-2; TRBD2 agrees at 8 bases. The CDR3 has 14 amino acids. Trimming at V came to 7 bases and at J to 5 bases, leaving 6 bases not matched to a gene. CDR1 MNHEY and CDR2 SVGAGI come from the germline V gene. This CDR3 is CASTKRESTGELFF. CDR3 in DNA: TGTGCCAGCACAAAGCGGGAGAGTACCGGGGAGCTGTTTTTT.

The chain is built from TRBV3-1 (or the pseudogene TRBV3-2) and TRBJ1-1; 9 nucleotides agree with TRBD1. Trimming took 3 bases from V and 5 from J; bases not matched to a gene: 4. This CDR3 spans 14 amino acids. Germline CDR1 LGHDT, CDR2 YNNKEL (reference sequence). The CDR3 DNA reads as TGTGCCAGCAGCCAGGACAGGGGTTTTACTGAAGCTTTCTTT. Amino acids: CASSQDRGFTEAFF.

V is TRBV5-1 and J is TRBJ1-3; D remains ambiguous. Trimming shortened V by 4 bases and J by 4 bases, and 12 bases separated the two germline ends. Germline V gives CDR1 SGHRS, CDR2 YFSETQ. This CDR3 is built from 14 residues. The CDR3 sequence: CASSLGESGNTIYF. In nucleotides, the CDR3 is TGCGCCAGCAGCCTCGGGGAGTCAGGAAACACCATATATTTT.

The chain carries TRBV29-1 and TRBJ1-2, with 8 bases identical to TRBD1. CDR3 length: 13 residues. The germline CDR1 and CDR2 sequences are SQVTM and ANQGSEA. Losses at the gene ends were 2 bases for V and 8 bases for J; bases not matched to a gene: 7. CDR3 nucleotides: TGCAGCGTTGAACCCAGGGGGCGGGCGGGCTACACCTTC. It yields the protein CSVEPRGRAGYTF.

The chain carries TRBV9 and TRBJ2-1; D is possibly TRBD2 (6 bases). CDR1 and CDR2 from the germline V gene are SGDLS and YYNGEE. The CDR3 length is 15 residues. The V gene lost 0 bases and the J gene lost 5 bases, with 12 bases spanning the gap. CDR3 amino acids: CASSVVASANNEQFF. The CDR3 bases are TGTGCCAGCAGCGTAGTGGCTAGCGCGAACAATGAGCAGTTCTTC.

The chain employs TRBV5-1 and TRBJ2-7; 9 nucleotides align to TRBD2. The CDR3 runs to 15 residues. Unmatched junction bases numbered 3, after V lost 0 bases and J lost 2 bases. Germline-derived CDR1 and CDR2 are SGHRS and YFSETQ. This CDR3 reads CASSLETSGTYEQYF. The DNA for the CDR3 is TGCGCCAGCAGCTTGGAGACTAGCGGAACCTACGAGCAGTACTTC.

This chain uses TRBV6-1 with TRBJ2-7, with 11 nucleotides matching TRBD2. The germline gives CDR1 MNHNS, CDR2 SASEGT. The CDR3 is made up of 17 amino acids. Trimming cost V 3 bases and J 0 bases; bases outside gene matches: 7. CDR3 sequence: CASSEGLAADPSYEQYF. CDR3 sequence (DNA): TGTGCCAGCAGTGAGGGACTAGCGGCTGACCCCTCCTACGAGCAGTACTTC.

The rearrangement links TRBV18 to TRBJ2-3; TRBD1 aligns across 8 bases. This CDR3 has 16 amino acids. Germline lookup yields CDR1 KGHSH and CDR2 LQKENI. The J segment lost 0 bases and the V segment lost 3 bases, leaving 5 bases of the junction unmatched. This CDR3 reads CASSPADRGSTDTQYF. DNA for the CDR3: TGTGCCAGCTCACCCGCTGACAGGGGAAGCACAGATACGCAGTATTTT.